This paragraph reports one TCR beta chain. The data stem from a study of beta chain features in type 1 diabetes. The whole isolated RNA underwent reverse transcription, so sequencing captured expressed TCRB transcripts. TCRdb's table, derived via immunoSEQ multiplex PCR, lists solely in-frame clones and lacks some. The data hold 300,000 or so clones, with 8% observed a single time. V dropped 8 bases and J dropped 3 bases, with 15 bases sitting between them. The germline V gene encodes CDR1 LNHDA and CDR2 SQIVND (reference sequence). The CDR3 spans 14 residues. Input material: central memory CD4+ T cells from blood. This receptor was obtained from a woman aged 18 to 35 in good health. This rearrangement joins TRBV19 to TRBJ2-3; TRBD2 is a possible D gene (6 bases). In DNA form, the CDR3 reads TGTGCCAGTCGAACTAGCTTTACAACAGATACGCAGTATTTT. Amino acids: CASRTSFTTDTQYF.